This T cell receptor beta chain appears in the sequencing data of a study of response to subunit inactivated influenza vaccine. In this sample, this clonotype turned up many times. One entry per CDR3 protein results from TCRdb running MiXCR on the RT-PCR reads. The sample records 500,000 to 600,000 distinct CDR3 sequences, around 8% being singletons. CDR3 size: 15 residues. The V gene lost 3 bases and the J gene lost 3 bases, with 11 bases spanning the gap. The V call is TRBV12-3 or TRBV12-4, the J call TRBJ1-4, with D tentatively TRBD1 (5 bases). Here the sequenced sample was PBMCs from blood, taken roughly 24 months after vaccination. The clonotype originates from a man aged 45-69 years who received an inactivated influenza vaccine. The DNA of the CDR3 is TGTGCCAGCAGTTTTGGGGGAGGGGCTAATGAAAAACTGTTTTTT. This translates into CASSFGGGANEKLFF.